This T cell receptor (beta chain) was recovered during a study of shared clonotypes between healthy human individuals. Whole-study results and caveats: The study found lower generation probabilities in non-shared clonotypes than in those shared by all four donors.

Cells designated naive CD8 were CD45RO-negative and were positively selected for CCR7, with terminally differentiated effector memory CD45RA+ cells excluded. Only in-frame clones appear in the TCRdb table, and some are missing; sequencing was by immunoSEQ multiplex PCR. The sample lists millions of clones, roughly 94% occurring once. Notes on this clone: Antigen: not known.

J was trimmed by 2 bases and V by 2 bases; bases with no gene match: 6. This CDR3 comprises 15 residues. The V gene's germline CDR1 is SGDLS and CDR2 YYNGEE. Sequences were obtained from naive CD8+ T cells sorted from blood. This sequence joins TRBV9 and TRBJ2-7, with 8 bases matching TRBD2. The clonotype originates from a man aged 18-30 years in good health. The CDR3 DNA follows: TGTGCCAGCAGCGTCGAAAGCGGGGGCCCCTACGAGCAGTACTTC. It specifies CASSVESGGPYEQYF.